This is a list of T cell receptor beta chains from one sample in a study of a mutant IDH1 vaccine in newly diagnosed glioma. The antigens these receptors bind are not known. Generated by immunoSEQ multiplex PCR, the TCRdb table keeps only in-frame clones and is missing some. The table includes tens of thousands of clones, around four fifths detected once. This specimen was PBMCs, taken from a glioma patient whose treatment included an IDH1 peptide vaccine. Receptors originate from a woman aged 50 to 65 with glioma. CDR3s include the opening cysteine and the closing phenylalanine or tryptophan. A D gene is named only where the DNA matches it firmly. Part of the rows lack a size; the others show once, few, many or a class for expanded clones.

J gene: TRBJ2-3; clone size: NA; D gene: TRBD2; V gene: TRBV7-9; CDR3 protein: CASSPPTSGSTDTQYF; CDR3 DNA: TGTGCCAGCAGCCCCCCGACTAGCGGCAGCACAGATACGCAGTATTTT
J gene: TRBJ2-7; clone size: NA; D gene: NA; V gene: TRBV5-1; CDR3 protein: CASEPPGRFYEQYF; CDR3 DNA: TGCGCCAGCGAACCACCAGGCCGCTTCTACGAGCAGTACTTC
J gene: TRBJ2-1; clone size: NA; D gene: TRBD1; V gene: TRBV9; CDR3 protein: CASSGGQGSYNEQFF; CDR3 DNA: TGTGCCAGCAGCGGAGGACAGGGCTCCTACAATGAGCAGTTCTTC
J gene: TRBJ2-7; clone size: once; D gene: NA; V gene: TRBV4-2; CDR3 protein: CASSQGSGLDYEQYF; CDR3 DNA: TGTGCCAGCAGCCAAGGGTCGGGGCTAGACTACGAGCAGTACTTC
J gene: TRBJ1-5; clone size: NA; D gene: TRBD1; V gene: TRBV5-6; CDR3 protein: CASSLDRGKGYQPQHF; CDR3 DNA: TGTGCCAGCAGCTTGGACAGGGGGAAGGGTTACCAGCCCCAGCATTTT
J gene: TRBJ1-2; clone size: NA; D gene: NA; V gene: TRBV7-9; CDR3 protein: CASSLRASQVLNYGYTF; CDR3 DNA: TGTGCCAGCAGCTTAAGGGCCTCACAGGTTTTGAACTATGGCTACACCTTC
J gene: TRBJ1-2; clone size: NA; D gene: NA; V gene: TRBV7-9; CDR3 protein: CASRYPGTRYGYTF; CDR3 DNA: TGTGCCAGCAGGTACCCCGGGACTCGCTATGGCTACACCTTC
J gene: TRBJ2-6; clone size: NA; D gene: NA; V gene: TRBV6-4; CDR3 protein: CASSPVAGIGSGANVLTF; CDR3 DNA: TGTGCCAGCAGTCCGGTGGCAGGGATAGGGTCCGGGGCCAACGTCCTGACTTTC
J gene: TRBJ2-7; clone size: NA; D gene: NA; V gene: TRBV5-1; CDR3 protein: CASSLAVLGDKGEQYF; CDR3 DNA: TGCGCCAGCAGCTTGGCCGTACTAGGAGACAAGGGCGAGCAGTACTTC
J gene: TRBJ1-4; clone size: NA; D gene: TRBD1; V gene: TRBV5-5; CDR3 protein: CASSGGQTLNEKLFF; CDR3 DNA: TGTGCCAGCAGCGGGGGACAGACGCTTAATGAAAAACTGTTTTTT
J gene: TRBJ2-5; clone size: NA; D gene: NA; V gene: TRBV2; CDR3 protein: CASKNAAWKETQYF; CDR3 DNA: TGTGCCAGCAAGAATGCGGCCTGGAAAGAGACCCAGTACTTC
J gene: TRBJ1-3; clone size: NA; D gene: NA; V gene: TRBV25-1; CDR3 protein: CASSEAGNTIYF; CDR3 DNA: TGTGCCAGCAGTGAGGCCGGAAACACCATATATTTT
J gene: TRBJ1-4; clone size: NA; D gene: TRBD1; V gene: TRBV27; CDR3 protein: CASSSPGQGDEKLFF; CDR3 DNA: TGTGCCAGCAGTTCCCCGGGACAGGGGGATGAAAAACTGTTTTTT
J gene: TRBJ1-5; clone size: once; D gene: TRBD1; V gene: TRBV7-9; CDR3 protein: CASSLGTGQGQPQHF; CDR3 DNA: TGTGCCAGCAGCCTAGGGACAGGGCAGGGACAGCCCCAGCATTTT
J gene: TRBJ2-5; clone size: NA; D gene: TRBD2; V gene: TRBV9; CDR3 protein: CASSVEVAGGHKYF; CDR3 DNA: TGTGCCAGCAGCGTAGAGGTAGCGGGGGGGCATAAGTACTTC
J gene: TRBJ2-5; clone size: NA; D gene: NA; V gene: TRBV11-2; CDR3 protein: CASGETQYF; CDR3 DNA: TGTGCCAGCGGGGAGACCCAGTACTTC
J gene: TRBJ2-3; clone size: NA; D gene: TRBD2; V gene: TRBV7-2; CDR3 protein: CASSPLAGGRDTQYF; CDR3 DNA: TGTGCCAGCAGTCCACTTGCGGGGGGCCGTGATACGCAGTATTTT
J gene: TRBJ1-5; clone size: few; D gene: NA; V gene: TRBV30; CDR3 protein: CAWSRPGVEQPQHF; CDR3 DNA: TGTGCCTGGAGTCGACCAGGGGTCGAGCAGCCCCAGCATTTT
J gene: TRBJ2-7; clone size: NA; D gene: TRBD1; V gene: TRBV6-1; CDR3 protein: CASSGGQGTGPYF; CDR3 DNA: TGTGCCAGCAGTGGGGGACAGGGAACAGGTCCTTACTTC
J gene: TRBJ2-3; clone size: NA; D gene: NA; V gene: TRBV5-1; CDR3 protein: CASSKTGFLDTQYF; CDR3 DNA: TGCGCCAGCAGCAAAACAGGGTTTTTAGATACGCAGTATTTT
J gene: TRBJ1-2; clone size: NA; D gene: NA; V gene: TRBV9; CDR3 protein: CASSAGEYRVSGYTF; CDR3 DNA: TGTGCCAGCAGCGCGGGAGAGTACAGGGTTAGTGGCTACACCTTC
J gene: TRBJ2-2; clone size: NA; D gene: NA; V gene: TRBV19; CDR3 protein: CASSIGGETGELFF; CDR3 DNA: TGTGCCAGTAGTATTGGTGGGGAGACCGGGGAGCTGTTTTTT
J gene: TRBJ1-2; clone size: NA; D gene: TRBD1; V gene: TRBV18; CDR3 protein: CASSPSQGNFFYGYTF; CDR3 DNA: TGTGCCAGCTCACCCTCACAGGGGAACTTTTTCTACGGCTACACCTTC
J gene: TRBJ2-2; clone size: NA; D gene: TRBD1; V gene: TRBV15; CDR3 protein: CATSRDRGGLNTGELFF; CDR3 DNA: TGTGCCACCAGCAGAGATCGAGGGGGCCTCAACACCGGGGAGCTGTTTTTT
J gene: TRBJ1-6; clone size: NA; D gene: NA; V gene: TRBV27; CDR3 protein: CASSLGAGINNSPLHF; CDR3 DNA: TGTGCCAGCTCCCTGGGGGCAGGAATAAATAATTCACCCCTCCACTTT
J gene: TRBJ1-2; clone size: NA; D gene: NA; V gene: TRBV6-1; CDR3 protein: CAGQPQGSSYGYTF; CDR3 DNA: TGTGCCGGCCAACCACAGGGATCCTCCTATGGCTACACCTTC
J gene: TRBJ2-1; clone size: NA; D gene: TRBD2; V gene: TRBV7-9; CDR3 protein: CASSLLQPSGGNEQFF; CDR3 DNA: TGTGCCAGCAGCTTACTGCAGCCTAGCGGGGGCAATGAGCAGTTCTTC
J gene: TRBJ2-1; clone size: NA; D gene: NA; V gene: TRBV5-1; CDR3 protein: CASSPWTVGSYNEQFF; CDR3 DNA: TGCGCCAGCAGCCCATGGACGGTCGGCTCCTACAATGAGCAGTTCTTC
J gene: TRBJ2-7; clone size: few; D gene: TRBD2; V gene: TRBV7-2; CDR3 protein: CASRPGLAGGLRIYEQYF; CDR3 DNA: TGTGCCAGCAGACCGGGACTAGCGGGGGGGCTTAGGATCTACGAGCAGTACTTC
J gene: TRBJ2-1; clone size: NA; D gene: TRBD2; V gene: TRBV30; CDR3 protein: CAWSVNSGAYNEQFF; CDR3 DNA: TGTGCCTGGAGTGTTAACAGCGGGGCGTACAATGAGCAGTTCTTC
J gene: TRBJ1-3; clone size: NA; D gene: NA; V gene: TRBV2; CDR3 protein: CASCYKGGNTIYF; CDR3 DNA: TGTGCCAGCTGTTATAAGGGTGGAAACACCATATATTTT
J gene: TRBJ2-1; clone size: NA; D gene: TRBD1; V gene: TRBV6-5; CDR3 protein: CASSSGQMTYNEQFF; CDR3 DNA: TGTGCCAGCAGTTCGGGACAGATGACCTACAATGAGCAGTTCTTC
J gene: TRBJ2-5; clone size: NA; D gene: TRBD2; V gene: TRBV7-2; CDR3 protein: CASSSLLAGAGGTQYF; CDR3 DNA: TGTGCCAGCAGCTCACTCCTAGCGGGGGCAGGTGGGACCCAGTACTTC
J gene: TRBJ2-5; clone size: NA; D gene: NA; V gene: TRBV6-5; CDR3 protein: CASSPLGGRSETQYF; CDR3 DNA: TGTGCCAGCAGCCCATTAGGGGGGAGGTCAGAGACCCAGTACTTC
J gene: TRBJ1-1; clone size: NA; D gene: TRBD1; V gene: TRBV2; CDR3 protein: CASGTGLQAFF; CDR3 DNA: TGTGCCAGCGGGACAGGGCTTCAAGCTTTCTTT
J gene: TRBJ1-6; clone size: NA; D gene: NA; V gene: TRBV7-2; CDR3 protein: CASSLESDSPLHF; CDR3 DNA: TGTGCCAGCAGCTTAGAGTCGGATTCACCCCTCCACTTT
J gene: TRBJ1-1; clone size: NA; D gene: NA; V gene: TRBV2; CDR3 protein: CASSYTNTEAFF; CDR3 DNA: TGTGCCAGCAGTTACACGAACACTGAAGCTTTCTTT
J gene: TRBJ2-3; clone size: NA; D gene: TRBD2; V gene: TRBV7-9; CDR3 protein: CASSLGLAGLTDTQYF; CDR3 DNA: TGTGCCAGCAGCTTAGGACTAGCGGGGCTCACAGATACGCAGTATTTT
J gene: TRBJ2-2; clone size: NA; D gene: NA; V gene: TRBV9; CDR3 protein: CARSKGGADTGELFF; CDR3 DNA: TGTGCCAGGTCTAAGGGGGGGGCAGACACCGGGGAGCTGTTTTTT
J gene: TRBJ1-5; clone size: few; D gene: NA; V gene: TRBV27; CDR3 protein: CASRFGASQPQHF; CDR3 DNA: TGTGCCAGCCGCTTTGGAGCAAGTCAGCCCCAGCATTTT
J gene: TRBJ2-3; clone size: NA; D gene: TRBD1; V gene: TRBV6-5; CDR3 protein: CASRPGTGADTQYF; CDR3 DNA: TGTGCCAGCAGGCCCGGGACAGGGGCTGATACGCAGTATTTT
J gene: TRBJ2-1; clone size: NA; D gene: NA; V gene: TRBV6-1; CDR3 protein: CASSVGVADSYNEQFF; CDR3 DNA: TGTGCCAGCAGTGTTGGGGTAGCGGACTCCTACAATGAGCAGTTCTTC
J gene: TRBJ1-1; clone size: NA; D gene: NA; V gene: TRBV27; CDR3 protein: CASSFILGQSEAFF; CDR3 DNA: TGTGCCAGCAGTTTTATCCTAGGACAGAGTGAAGCTTTCTTT
J gene: TRBJ2-7; clone size: NA; D gene: TRBD1; V gene: TRBV19; CDR3 protein: CASSTGGYEQYF; CDR3 DNA: TGTGCCAGTAGTACAGGGGGCTACGAGCAGTACTTC
J gene: TRBJ1-4; clone size: NA; D gene: NA; V gene: TRBV6-5; CDR3 protein: CASARARDEKLFF; CDR3 DNA: TGTGCCAGCGCTCGGGCTCGGGATGAAAAACTGTTTTTT
J gene: TRBJ2-7; clone size: few; D gene: NA; V gene: TRBV5-1; CDR3 protein: CASSSPWRGPPIYYEQYF; CDR3 DNA: TGCGCCAGCAGCTCCCCTTGGCGGGGGCCCCCGATTTACTACGAGCAGTACTTC
J gene: TRBJ1-1; clone size: few; D gene: NA; V gene: TRBV19; CDR3 protein: CASSSSERGRWKAFF; CDR3 DNA: TGTGCCAGTAGTTCGTCTGAACGGGGGAGGTGGAAAGCTTTCTTT
J gene: TRBJ2-5; clone size: NA; D gene: TRBD2; V gene: TRBV19; CDR3 protein: CASSGGAVGGTQYF; CDR3 DNA: TGTGCCAGTAGCGGGGGGGCCGTAGGTGGGACCCAGTACTTC
J gene: TRBJ1-1; clone size: NA; D gene: TRBD1; V gene: TRBV5-1; CDR3 protein: CASSLDGQGYTEAFF; CDR3 DNA: TGCGCCAGCAGCTTGGATGGACAGGGGTACACTGAAGCTTTCTTT
J gene: TRBJ1-2; clone size: NA; D gene: TRBD1; V gene: TRBV27; CDR3 protein: CASRDRGWANYGYTF; CDR3 DNA: TGTGCCAGCAGAGACAGGGGTTGGGCCAACTATGGCTACACCTTC
J gene: TRBJ1-1; clone size: once; D gene: TRBD1; V gene: TRBV29-1; CDR3 protein: CSVLTGGPTAEAFF; CDR3 DNA: TGCAGCGTCCTGACAGGGGGGCCTACGGCTGAAGCTTTCTTT
J gene: TRBJ2-5; clone size: NA; D gene: TRBD1; V gene: TRBV11-3; CDR3 protein: CASSLRTGGQMETQYF; CDR3 DNA: TGTGCCAGCAGCCTGAGGACAGGGGGCCAGATGGAGACCCAGTACTTC
J gene: TRBJ1-5; clone size: NA; D gene: NA; V gene: TRBV15; CDR3 protein: CATSRAQGYNQPQHF; CDR3 DNA: TGTGCCACCAGCAGAGCTCAGGGGTACAATCAGCCCCAGCATTTT
J gene: TRBJ1-4; clone size: few; D gene: NA; V gene: TRBV2; CDR3 protein: CASRDTEQKEKLFF; CDR3 DNA: TGTGCCAGCAGGGACACGGAACAAAAAGAAAAACTGTTTTTT
J gene: TRBJ2-5; clone size: NA; D gene: NA; V gene: TRBV5-8; CDR3 protein: CASSLGAGGNQETQYF; CDR3 DNA: TGTGCCAGCAGCTTGGGGGCAGGAGGGAACCAAGAGACCCAGTACTTC
J gene: TRBJ2-7; clone size: NA; D gene: NA; V gene: TRBV9; CDR3 protein: CASSPLREEEQYF; CDR3 DNA: TGTGCCAGCAGCCCGCTAAGGGAGGAAGAGCAGTACTTC
J gene: TRBJ1-1; clone size: NA; D gene: NA; V gene: TRBV7-2; CDR3 protein: CASSLAGLGTEAFF; CDR3 DNA: TGTGCCAGCAGCTTAGCCGGGCTCGGCACTGAAGCTTTCTTT
J gene: TRBJ1-1; clone size: few; D gene: NA; V gene: TRBV2; CDR3 protein: CADPGGTEAFF; CDR3 DNA: TGTGCCGACCCGGGCGGCACTGAAGCTTTCTTT
J gene: TRBJ1-5; clone size: once; D gene: NA; V gene: TRBV5-1; CDR3 protein: CASSLNGGSNQPQHF; CDR3 DNA: TGCGCCAGCAGCTTGAACGGGGGTAGCAATCAGCCCCAGCATTTT